These T cell receptor beta chains were read from a single sample in a study of blood T cell repertoires in COVID-19. Assay: immunoSEQ multiplex PCR; the TCRdb copy retains only in-frame clones and omits some. The sample lists 40,000 to 50,000 clones, 70% to 90% occurring once. Sequencing was performed on peripheral blood. These receptor sequences come from a human donor in a cohort sampled during active COVID-19. Both conserved end residues are part of each CDR3. Each record gives: V gene, J gene, clone size, D gene, CDR3 protein, CDR3 DNA. D genes are given only for firm matches. Size tells how often a clone was seen (once, few, many) or the class of an expanded clone, and some rows leave it out.

v_call: TRBV5-1; j_call: TRBJ1-1; clone_size: .; d_call: .; cdr3_aa: CASSFGTINTEAFF; cdr3_nt: TGCGCCAGCAGCTTCGGGACAATTAACACTGAAGCTTTCTTT
v_call: TRBV5-1; j_call: TRBJ2-1; clone_size: .; d_call: .; cdr3_aa: CASSLLEGSYNEQFF; cdr3_nt: TGCGCCAGCAGCTTGTTAGAGGGCTCCTACAATGAGCAGTTCTTC
v_call: TRBV6-5; j_call: TRBJ1-2; clone_size: .; d_call: .; cdr3_aa: CASTQGSYGYTF; cdr3_nt: TGTGCCAGCACCCAAGGGAGTTATGGCTACACCTTC
v_call: TRBV5-6; j_call: TRBJ2-7; clone_size: .; d_call: TRBD1; cdr3_aa: CASSLGTGGYEQYF; cdr3_nt: TGTGCCAGCAGCTTGGGGACAGGGGGTTACGAGCAGTACTTC
v_call: TRBV19; j_call: TRBJ2-3; clone_size: .; d_call: .; cdr3_aa: CASNPYFFYGTDTQYF; cdr3_nt: TGTGCCAGTAACCCCTACTTTTTTTATGGCACAGATACGCAGTATTTT
v_call: TRBV7-2; j_call: TRBJ1-6; clone_size: .; d_call: .; cdr3_aa: CASSLVGAYNSPLHF; cdr3_nt: TGTGCCAGCAGCTTAGTAGGGGCCTATAATTCACCCCTCCACTTT
v_call: TRBV24-1; j_call: TRBJ2-7; clone_size: .; d_call: .; cdr3_aa: CATPRGGYEQYF; cdr3_nt: TGTGCCACCCCCCGAGGGGGCTACGAGCAGTACTTC
v_call: TRBV13; j_call: TRBJ2-1; clone_size: .; d_call: TRBD2; cdr3_aa: CASSLNDGRASEQFF; cdr3_nt: TGTGCCAGCAGCTTAAATGACGGGAGGGCCAGTGAGCAGTTCTTC
v_call: TRBV6-5; j_call: TRBJ2-7; clone_size: .; d_call: TRBD2; cdr3_aa: CASGPGGHYEQYF; cdr3_nt: TGTGCCAGTGGGCCGGGGGGGCACTACGAGCAGTACTTC
v_call: TRBV30; j_call: TRBJ2-7; clone_size: .; d_call: .; cdr3_aa: CAWDNSYEQYF; cdr3_nt: TGTGCCTGGGACAACTCCTACGAGCAGTACTTC
v_call: TRBV7-2; j_call: TRBJ2-6; clone_size: .; d_call: .; cdr3_aa: CASSSSSPGANVLTF; cdr3_nt: TGTGCCAGCAGCTCTTCCTCCCCTGGGGCCAACGTCCTGACTTTC
v_call: TRBV13; j_call: TRBJ2-7; clone_size: .; d_call: TRBD1; cdr3_aa: CASSIGTAYEQYF; cdr3_nt: TGTGCCAGCAGCATCGGGACAGCCTACGAGCAGTACTTC
v_call: TRBV5-1; j_call: TRBJ2-2; clone_size: .; d_call: .; cdr3_aa: CASSLGGLIYANTGELFF; cdr3_nt: TGCGCCAGCAGCTTGGGCGGACTCATCTACGCTAACACCGGGGAGCTGTTTTTT
v_call: TRBV14; j_call: TRBJ1-3; clone_size: .; d_call: TRBD1; cdr3_aa: CASSLGQGPGNTIYF; cdr3_nt: TGTGCCAGCAGCCTCGGACAGGGCCCCGGAAACACCATATATTTT
v_call: TRBV7-9; j_call: TRBJ2-3; clone_size: .; d_call: TRBD1; cdr3_aa: CASSPTGQGTDTQYF; cdr3_nt: TGTGCCAGCAGCCCCACGGGACAGGGGACAGATACGCAGTATTTT
v_call: TRBV12-5; j_call: TRBJ1-1; clone_size: .; d_call: .; cdr3_aa: CASALGSLNTEAFF; cdr3_nt: TGTGCTAGTGCCCTCGGGTCGTTGAACACTGAAGCTTTCTTT
v_call: TRBV29-1; j_call: TRBJ2-7; clone_size: once; d_call: TRBD1; cdr3_aa: CSVELDRGQEQYF; cdr3_nt: TGCAGCGTTGAATTGGACAGGGGGCAAGAGCAGTACTTC
v_call: TRBV5-1; j_call: TRBJ1-2; clone_size: .; d_call: .; cdr3_aa: CASSTTGLGGYTF; cdr3_nt: TGCGCCAGCAGTACAACAGGGCTCGGAGGCTACACCTTC
v_call: TRBV29-1; j_call: TRBJ2-7; clone_size: .; d_call: TRBD1; cdr3_aa: CSVKRDRAGEQYF; cdr3_nt: TGCAGCGTGAAACGGGACAGGGCCGGCGAGCAGTACTTC
v_call: TRBV29-1; j_call: TRBJ1-1; clone_size: .; d_call: .; cdr3_aa: CSVDRFSEAFF; cdr3_nt: TGCAGCGTTGATCGGTTTTCTGAAGCTTTCTTT
v_call: TRBV25-1; j_call: TRBJ1-5; clone_size: few; d_call: .; cdr3_aa: CASSDVQGYQPQHF; cdr3_nt: TGTGCCAGCAGTGATGTACAGGGATATCAGCCCCAGCATTTT
v_call: TRBV30; j_call: TRBJ2-5; clone_size: .; d_call: TRBD2; cdr3_aa: CAWAETSGGRAQYF; cdr3_nt: TGTGCCTGGGCCGAGACTAGCGGTGGGAGGGCCCAGTACTTC
v_call: TRBV4-1; j_call: TRBJ2-4; clone_size: .; d_call: .; cdr3_aa: CASSQQNVDGEFALAKNIQYF; cdr3_nt: TGCGCCAGCAGCCAACAAAATGTGGACGGGGAGTTCGCGTTGGCCAAAAACATTCAGTACTTC
v_call: TRBV5-1; j_call: TRBJ2-7; clone_size: .; d_call: .; cdr3_aa: CASSLAGSYEQYF; cdr3_nt: TGCGCCAGCAGCTTGGCCGGGAGCTACGAGCAGTACTTC
v_call: TRBV3-1/TRBV3-2; j_call: TRBJ1-4; clone_size: .; d_call: .; cdr3_aa: CASSQDQKGELFF; cdr3_nt: TGTGCCAGCAGCCAAGATCAGAAAGGGGAACTGTTTTTT
v_call: TRBV30; j_call: TRBJ1-1; clone_size: .; d_call: TRBD1; cdr3_aa: CAWGRDREAEAFF; cdr3_nt: TGTGCCTGGGGGAGGGACAGGGAGGCTGAAGCTTTCTTT
v_call: TRBV3-1/TRBV3-2; j_call: TRBJ1-1; clone_size: .; d_call: .; cdr3_aa: CASSQALGNTEAFF; cdr3_nt: TGTGCCAGCAGCCAAGCGCTAGGGAACACTGAAGCTTTCTTT
v_call: TRBV6-1; j_call: TRBJ2-1; clone_size: .; d_call: .; cdr3_aa: CASSDTGGTVSSYNEQFF; cdr3_nt: TGTGCCAGCAGTGACACTGGGGGGACAGTTAGCTCCTACAATGAGCAGTTCTTC
v_call: TRBV7-2; j_call: TRBJ2-3; clone_size: .; d_call: TRBD2; cdr3_aa: CASSSGLAGATDTQYF; cdr3_nt: TGTGCCAGCAGCTCGGGACTAGCGGGGGCCACAGATACGCAGTATTTT
v_call: TRBV5-6; j_call: TRBJ2-3; clone_size: .; d_call: .; cdr3_aa: CASSWEGGLLDTQYF; cdr3_nt: TGTGCCAGCAGCTGGGAGGGGGGTTTACTAGATACGCAGTATTTT
v_call: TRBV5-4; j_call: TRBJ2-7; clone_size: once; d_call: TRBD1; cdr3_aa: CASSPRQGAKEQYF; cdr3_nt: TGTGCCAGCAGTCCTCGACAGGGGGCGAAGGAGCAGTACTTC
v_call: TRBV5-1; j_call: TRBJ2-5; clone_size: .; d_call: .; cdr3_aa: CASSPRGGETQYF; cdr3_nt: TGCGCCAGCAGCCCCCGTGGGGGGGAGACCCAGTACTTC
v_call: TRBV4-3; j_call: TRBJ2-1; clone_size: .; d_call: TRBD1; cdr3_aa: CASSQIGAGTAWEQFF; cdr3_nt: TGCGCCAGCAGCCAAATCGGAGCCGGGACAGCGTGGGAGCAGTTCTTC
v_call: TRBV27; j_call: TRBJ2-7; clone_size: .; d_call: TRBD2; cdr3_aa: CASSLGGTAYEQYF; cdr3_nt: TGTGCCAGCAGTTTGGGGGGGACGGCCTACGAGCAGTACTTC
v_call: TRBV18; j_call: TRBJ2-1; clone_size: .; d_call: .; cdr3_aa: CASSPTGNEQFF; cdr3_nt: TGTGCCAGCTCACCAACGGGTAATGAGCAGTTCTTC
v_call: TRBV12-3/TRBV12-4; j_call: TRBJ2-1; clone_size: .; d_call: .; cdr3_aa: CASSLARVNEQFF; cdr3_nt: TGTGCCAGCAGTTTAGCGAGGGTCAATGAGCAGTTCTTC
v_call: TRBV6-5; j_call: TRBJ2-3; clone_size: .; d_call: TRBD2; cdr3_aa: CASKIAGGQTDTQYF; cdr3_nt: TGTGCCAGCAAGATAGCGGGAGGGCAAACAGATACGCAGTATTTT
v_call: TRBV7-8; j_call: TRBJ1-2; clone_size: .; d_call: .; cdr3_aa: CASTNAGAQANYGYTF; cdr3_nt: TGTGCCAGCACCAACGCAGGGGCTCAAGCTAACTATGGCTACACCTTC
v_call: TRBV2; j_call: TRBJ1-4; clone_size: .; d_call: TRBD1; cdr3_aa: CASSGDRAATNEKLFF; cdr3_nt: TGTGCCAGCAGTGGGGACAGGGCGGCAACTAATGAAAAACTGTTTTTT
v_call: TRBV4-2; j_call: TRBJ2-7; clone_size: .; d_call: TRBD2; cdr3_aa: CASSQDRSGGVQYF; cdr3_nt: TGTGCCAGCAGCCAAGATCGATCGGGAGGTGTGCAGTACTTC
v_call: TRBV7-6; j_call: TRBJ2-5; clone_size: once; d_call: TRBD1; cdr3_aa: CASSLRDRGQETQYF; cdr3_nt: TGTGCCAGCAGCTTAAGGGACAGGGGCCAAGAGACCCAGTACTTC
v_call: TRBV9; j_call: TRBJ1-1; clone_size: .; d_call: TRBD1; cdr3_aa: CASSVGTGTPEAFF; cdr3_nt: TGTGCCAGCAGCGTTGGGACAGGGACGCCTGAAGCTTTCTTT
v_call: TRBV10-1; j_call: TRBJ2-3; clone_size: few; d_call: TRBD2; cdr3_aa: CASSESPGLAGTDTQYF; cdr3_nt: TGCGCCAGCAGTGAGTCGCCCGGACTAGCGGGCACAGATACGCAGTATTTT
v_call: TRBV6-5; j_call: TRBJ1-5; clone_size: .; d_call: TRBD1; cdr3_aa: CASSRTGSGNQPQHF; cdr3_nt: TGTGCCAGCAGTCGGACAGGGTCTGGCAATCAGCCCCAGCATTTT
v_call: TRBV7-9; j_call: TRBJ2-7; clone_size: .; d_call: TRBD1; cdr3_aa: CASSGRGQARSYEQYF; cdr3_nt: TGTGCCAGCAGCGGACGGGGACAGGCTCGCTCCTACGAGCAGTACTTC
v_call: TRBV27; j_call: TRBJ1-5; clone_size: .; d_call: TRBD1; cdr3_aa: CASSAHRGGNQPQHF; cdr3_nt: TGTGCCAGCAGTGCCCACAGGGGCGGAAATCAGCCCCAGCATTTT
v_call: TRBV6-6; j_call: TRBJ1-1; clone_size: once; d_call: .; cdr3_aa: CASSSQRNTEAFF; cdr3_nt: TGTGCCAGCAGTTCACAGAGAAACACTGAAGCTTTCTTT
v_call: TRBV11-3; j_call: TRBJ2-3; clone_size: .; d_call: TRBD2; cdr3_aa: CASSLSGSGAEGGQYF; cdr3_nt: TGTGCCAGCAGCTTATCGGGTAGCGGGGCCGAGGGCGGGCAGTATTTT
v_call: TRBV19; j_call: TRBJ2-5; clone_size: once; d_call: .; cdr3_aa: CASSSRVQETQYF; cdr3_nt: TGTGCCAGTAGTAGCAGGGTTCAAGAGACCCAGTACTTC
v_call: TRBV27; j_call: TRBJ2-3; clone_size: .; d_call: .; cdr3_aa: CASSLSRVPFGDTQYF; cdr3_nt: TGTGCCAGCAGTTTATCCCGTGTTCCCTTCGGGGATACGCAGTATTTT
v_call: TRBV10-2; j_call: TRBJ2-7; clone_size: .; d_call: .; cdr3_aa: CASSESRPWGPGYEQYF; cdr3_nt: TGCGCCAGCAGTGAGTCCAGGCCGTGGGGCCCCGGGTACGAGCAGTACTTC